The T cell receptor beta chain under discussion was sequenced for a study of cytomegalovirus exposure and HLA in healthy donors. Study-wide points: TCR beta sequences reportedly predicted most subjects' HLA-A and HLA-B alleles accurately. Later analysis indicated greater clonal expansion among HLA-associated TCR beta chains than among equally common other chains.

V lost 2 bases and J lost 0; bases outside the gene matches: 3. This CDR3 contains 16 residues. From germline, CDR1 is SGHNT and CDR2 YYREEE (reference sequence). Both 60 Vbeta primers and 13 Jbeta primers went into the PCR. TCRdb keeps only in-frame clones here, not all; method: immunoSEQ multiplex PCR. Of about 130,000 clones in the sample, 70% to 85% are singletons; the top ten hold 2.7%. Notes on this clone: Its antigen is unidentified.

The TCR originated in a boy aged 2 to 10 in good health and CMV-seronegative. The genes are TRBV5-4 and TRBJ2-1; 9 nucleotides line up with TRBD2. Source material: PBMCs. The DNA for the CDR3 is TGTGCCAGCAGCTTTAATAGCGGGAGCTCCTACAATGAGCAGTTCTTC. This translates into CASSFNSGSSYNEQFF. Variable domain in full (rest from reference TRBV5-4 and TRBJ2-1): ETGVTQSPTHLIKTRGQQVTLRCSSQSGHNTVSWYQQALGQGPQFIFQYYREEENGRGNFPPRFSGLQFPNYSSELNVNALELDDSALYLCASSFNSGSSYNEQFFGPGTRLTVL.